Below are 28 T cell receptor beta chains sequenced from a single sample in a study of lung T cells in sarcoidosis with Löfgren's syndrome. Each CDR3 protein gets one entry after TCRdb re-called the reads with MiXCR. The data hold more than 50,000 distinct CDR3 sequences, with 21% observed a single time. The source material was CD4+ T cells from PBMCs. The receptors here all came from a human donor with sarcoidosis (Löfgren's syndrome or another form), or a control subject (not recorded which).

This clonotype was counted at least ten times. The genes are TRBV28 and TRBJ1-1, with a weak D call TRBD1 (5 bases). This CDR3 has 16 amino acids. Trimming stripped 1 base from V and 6 bases from J, with 18 bases between. Germline lookup yields CDR1 MDHEN and CDR2 SYDVKM. The CDR3 sequence is CASSLSSKGSGPEAFF. The CDR3, as DNA: TGTGCCAGCAGTTTATCGTCAAAGGGGTCTGGGCCTGAAGCTTTCTTT. Together with reference TRBV28 and TRBJ1-1, the CDR3 gives the full variable domain: DVKVTQSSRYLVKRTGEKVFLECVQDMDHENMFWYRQDPGLGLRLIYFSYDVKMKEKGDIPEGYSVSREKKERFSLILESASTNQTSMYLCASSLSSKGSGPEAFFGQGTRLTVV.

This clonotype was counted ten times or more. This chain joins TRBV6-1 and TRBJ2-1, with a possible D match to TRBD2 (6 bases). Germline V gene data show CDR1 as MNHNS and CDR2 as SASEGT. The V end was cut by 2 bases, the J end by 10 bases, with 21 bases between. The CDR3 runs to 16 residues. The CDR3 loop reads CASSERQGLPFREQFF. As DNA, the CDR3 is TGTGCCAGCAGTGAACGGCAGGGACTCCCCTTTAGAGAGCAGTTCTTC.

This clonotype appeared many times. The J gene is TRBJ1-5, the V gene TRBV28; the match to TRBD1 covers 9 bases. The CDR3 consists of 15 residues. From germline, CDR1 is MDHEN and CDR2 SYDVKM. The V gene end was trimmed by 6 bases and the J gene end by 6 bases; junction bases not matched to a gene: 9. In DNA, the CDR3 is TGTGCCAGCAGCTTACCGGGACAGGGAAGTCAGCCCCAGCATTTT. Protein sequence: CASSLPGQGSQPQHF.

This clonotype was observed at least ten times. The V call is TRBV12-3 or TRBV12-4, the J call TRBJ1-5; 8 bases map to TRBD1. The CDR3 totals 14 residues. Germline trimming cut 5 bases from V and 1 base from J; bases unmatched to any gene: 1. The CDR3 here is CASSRDRSNQPQHF. In DNA, the CDR3 is TGTGCCAGCAGTCGGGACAGGAGCAATCAGCCCCAGCATTTT.

This clonotype was counted at least ten times. J is TRBJ2-3 and V is TRBV28; 8 bases are a match to TRBD1. This CDR3 comprises 16 residues. Trimming at V came to 5 bases and at J to 4 bases, leaving 11 bases not matched to a gene. The V gene's germline CDR1 is MDHEN and CDR2 SYDVKM. The chain's CDR3 is CASSPPRDRRADTQYF. The DNA for the CDR3 is TGTGCCAGCAGTCCACCCCGGGACAGGCGCGCAGATACGCAGTATTTT.

The chain links TRBV28 to TRBJ1-2, with 10 bases aligning to TRBD1. The CDR3 is 17 amino acids. Germline CDR1 reads MDHEN; CDR2 reads SYDVKM. With V trimmed by 6 bases and J by 3 bases, 13 bases remained unmatched. The CDR3 coding sequence is TGTGCCAGCAGCCCCCTCGGGACAGGGGCTTCTTACTATGGCTACACCTTC. It specifies CASSPLGTGASYYGYTF.

This clonotype has a count of ten or more. The genes are TRBV28 and TRBJ2-7, with D perhaps TRBD2 (5 bases). Germline loops: CDR1 MDHEN, CDR2 SYDVKM. V lost 2 bases and J lost 5, with 7 bases in between. This CDR3 is 12 amino acids long. CDR3 DNA: TGTGCCAGCAGTTTACCGGGAAACGAGCAGTACGTC. Translated, it gives CASSLPGNEQYV.

This clonotype appeared many times. This chain uses TRBV7-8 with TRBJ1-1; unclear D gene. The V gene's germline CDR1 is SGHVS and CDR2 FQNEAQ. The CDR3 loop spans 10 amino acids. Trimming left V 2 bases short and J 5 bases short, with 0 bases between. The DNA for the CDR3 is TGTGCCAGCAGCTTAACTGAAGCTTTCTTT. Amino acid sequence: CASSLTEAFF.

The gene calls are TRBV5-1 and TRBJ2-7; either TRBD1 or TRBD2 may supply D (5 bases each). The CDR3 is made up of 14 amino acids. V gave up 2 bases and J gave up 4 bases, with 13 bases separating them. The germline CDR1 and CDR2 sequences are SGHRS and YFSETQ. The CDR3 loop reads CASSLAGPGYEQYF. The CDR3 nucleotides read TGCGCCAGCAGCTTAGCAGGGCCGGGATACGAGCAGTACTTC.

This clonotype was recorded at least ten times. The V gene is TRBV7-2, the J gene TRBJ2-3; 10 nucleotides agree with TRBD2. The germline V gene has CDR1 SGHTA and CDR2 FQGNSA. The CDR3 extends over 17 amino acids. The junction had 12 bases not matched to a gene; V was cut back by 5 bases and J by 4 bases. As DNA, the CDR3 is TGTGCCAGCAGCCCCGGAAGTACAGCGGGAGGGCCAGATACGCAGTATTTT. Translation gives CASSPGSTAGGPDTQYF.

At least ten counts were recorded for this clonotype. CDR3 amino acids: CATSTQPQSGANVLTF. As DNA, the CDR3 is TGTGCCACCAGCACCCAGCCCCAATCTGGGGCCAACGTCCTGACTTTC. The chain recombines TRBV15 with TRBJ2-6, with D uncertain. V was shortened by 4 bases and J by 1 base, with 11 bases between the two germline ends. The germline V gene encodes CDR1 LNHNV and CDR2 YYDKDF (reference sequence). The CDR3 is 16 amino acids. The full variable domain, its missing parts supplied by reference TRBV15 and TRBJ2-6, is DAMVIQNPRYQVTQFGKPVTLSCSQTLNHNVMYWYQQKSSQAPKLLFHYYDKDFNNEADTPDNFQSRRPNTSFCFLDIRSPGLGDTAMYLCATSTQPQSGANVLTFGAGSRLTVL.

The chain recombines TRBV5-1 with TRBJ2-3; D may correspond to TRBD1 or TRBD2 (5 bases each). Trimming removed 0 bases at V and 3 bases at J, with 14 bases between. The CDR3 has 16 residues. Germline assignment: CDR1 SGHRS and CDR2 YFSETQ. The CDR3 DNA reads TGCGCCAGCAGCTTGGCGGGGACGTTTGGAACAGATACGCAGTATTTT. This codes for CASSLAGTFGTDTQYF.

With regard to this clonotype: At one boundary the junction diverges from the germline segment, which might be a read error. The V call is TRBV29-1, the J call TRBJ1-1, with 8 nucleotides matching TRBD1. CDR3 length: 12 amino acids. In germline, CDR1 is SQVTM, CDR2 ANQGSEA. Here the CDR3 DNA reads TGCAGCGTTGACCCAGGGGGCACTGAAGCTTCCTTT. Its translation is CSVDPGGTEASF.

This clonotype showed up just a few times. The chain employs TRBV7-9 and TRBJ2-3; the D gene is possibly TRBD1 (5 bases). Germline V gene data show CDR1 as SEHNR and CDR2 as FQNEAQ (reference sequence). Trimming left V 7 bases short and J 0 bases short, with 11 bases between. The CDR3 is 14 residues long. The chain's CDR3 is CASIPAGSTDTQYF. In nucleotides, the CDR3 is TGTGCCAGCATCCCCGCAGGGAGCACAGATACGCAGTATTTT.

In the case of this clonotype: This may come from a read error, since a much larger clone is one base off. The CDR3 spells CASSLSTREAFF. In DNA form, the CDR3 reads TGTGCCAGCAGCCTATCGACCAGGGAAGCTTTCTTT. The chain links TRBV7-2 to TRBJ1-1; D is unclear. This CDR3 is 12 amino acids long. Germline values: CDR1 SGHTA, CDR2 FQGNSA. Trimming left V 5 bases short and J 8 bases short, with 12 bases between.

Of note for this clonotype: This may come from a read error, since a much larger clone is one base off. The chain links TRBV7-9 to TRBJ1-5; TRBD1 might be the D (6 bases). Looked up from germline, CDR1 is SEHNR and CDR2 is FQNEAQ (reference sequence). Trimming removed 5 bases at V and 0 bases at J, with 17 bases between. The CDR3 length is 17 residues. The CDR3, as DNA: TGTGCCAGCAGCCAGGGGACGGTTCTACTTAGCAATCAGCCCCAGCATTTT. Its protein is CASSQGTVLLSNQPQHF.

This chain connects TRBV19 to TRBJ2-3, with D possibly being TRBD1 (6 bases). The V gene lost 3 bases and the J gene lost 5 bases, with 27 bases spanning the gap. Per the germline V gene, CDR1 is LNHDA and CDR2 is SQIVND (reference sequence). This CDR3 is 19 amino acids long. In nucleotides, the CDR3 is TGTGCCAGTAGTATCGAAGGGGGACATACTAGTTGGGGCCTAGATACGCAGTATTTT. This gives the protein CASSIEGGHTSWGLDTQYF. The full variable domain, rest sourced from reference TRBV19 and TRBJ2-3, is DGGITQSPKYLFRKEGQNVTLSCEQNLNHDAMYWYRQDPGQGLRLIYYSQIVNDFQKGDIAEGYSVSREKKESFPLTVTSAQKNPTAFYLCASSIEGGHTSWGLDTQYFGPGTRLTVL.

This clonotype was seen many times. The rearrangement joins TRBV28 to TRBJ1-2, with unresolved D. Deletions cut 2 bases from V and 8 bases from J, with 15 bases between. Germline V lookup: CDR1 MDHEN, CDR2 SYDVKM. This CDR3 region has 14 residues. CDR3 region: CASSLAGLMGGYTF. In DNA form, the CDR3 reads TGTGCCAGCAGTTTAGCCGGACTCATGGGAGGCTACACCTTC.

Turning to this clonotype: A read error may be the cause here, since a much bigger clone is one base away. This sequence joins TRBV7-9 and TRBJ2-3; 11 bases line up with TRBD1. The CDR3 sequence is 14 residues long. The germline V gene has CDR1 SEHNR and CDR2 FQNEAQ (reference sequence). CDR3 sequence: CASSRTGGKDTHYF. CDR3 nucleotides: TGTGCCAGCAGCAGGACAGGGGGCAAGGATACGCATTATTTT.

This clonotype was observed a few times. The chain carries TRBV12-3 or TRBV12-4 and TRBJ1-5; D possibly corresponds to TRBD1 (5 bases). The V and J ends lost 1 base and 6 bases respectively, with 13 bases between them. The CDR3 sequence is 15 residues long. This CDR3 is CASSLGGTGGQPQHF. The CDR3 DNA follows: TGTGCCAGCAGTTTAGGGGGGACGGGTGGTCAGCCCCAGCATTTT.

About this clonotype itself: One base away lies a much larger clone, so this may be a sequencing read error. The chain uses TRBV2 and TRBJ1-5; 9 nucleotides agree with TRBD1. The CDR3 runs 19 residues. With V trimmed by 4 bases and J by 1 base, 14 bases remained unmatched. The germline CDR1 and CDR2 sequences are SNHLY and FYNNEI. The CDR3, as DNA: TGTGCCAGCAGTGGGGGTGTAGGGACAGGGCGAGACAGCAATCAGCCCCAGCATTTT. This encodes CASSGGVGTGRDSNQPQHF.

A note on this clonotype: A much larger clone lies one base from this, so it may be a read error. The conserved closing phenylalanine or tryptophan is absent in this CDR3, likely reflecting a read error. The V and J genes are TRBV18 and TRBJ1-5; unclear D gene. Trimming stripped 3 bases from V and 4 bases from J, with 19 bases between. The germline V gene has CDR1 KGHSH and CDR2 LQKENI. This CDR3 contains 17 residues. CDR3 in amino acids: CASSPGFTGNGNQPQHL. DNA of the CDR3: TGTGCCAGCTCACCCGGTTTTACGGGGAACGGGAATCAGCCCCAGCATCTT.

There are many counts of this clonotype. The J gene is TRBJ1-1, the V gene TRBV7-2; no reliable D call. Germline V gene data show CDR1 as SGHTA and CDR2 as FQGNSA. The CDR3 is made up of 13 amino acids. V gave up 3 bases and J gave up 4 bases, with 9 bases separating them. The CDR3 protein is CASSFRQATEAFF. CDR3 nucleotides: TGTGCCAGCAGCTTTAGACAAGCCACTGAAGCTTTCTTT.

This clonotype was counted at least ten times. The chain links TRBV6-1 to TRBJ2-2, with D tentatively TRBD1 (6 bases). V dropped 6 bases and J dropped 1 base, with 9 bases sitting between them. Germline-derived CDR1 and CDR2 are MNHNS and SASEGT. CDR3 length: 14 amino acids. The CDR3 loop reads CASRATGNTGELFF. CDR3 bases: TGTGCCAGCAGGGCGACAGGGAACACCGGGGAGCTGTTTTTT.

There are many counts of this clonotype. This chain links TRBV28 with TRBJ1-1, with TRBD1 as a possible D gene (5 bases). The CDR3 is 14 residues long. CDR1 MDHEN and CDR2 SYDVKM come from the germline V gene. Trimming shortened V by 2 bases and J by 1 base, and 8 bases separated the two germline ends. CDR3: CASSLAQGNTEAFF. Here the CDR3 DNA reads TGTGCCAGCAGTTTAGCTCAGGGGAACACTGAAGCTTTCTTT.

This clonotype was recorded at least ten times. J is TRBJ2-7 and V is TRBV6-1; TRBD2 aligns across 12 bases. From germline, CDR1 is MNHNS and CDR2 SASEGT. J was trimmed by 5 bases and V by 7 bases; bases with no gene match: 15. This CDR3 comprises 17 residues. The CDR3: CASIGRTSGASGNEQYF. The CDR3 bases are TGTGCCAGCATTGGGAGGACTAGCGGGGCCTCAGGGAACGAGCAGTACTTC.

Ten or more counts support this clonotype. The chain recombines TRBV15 with TRBJ2-1; 8 bases are shared with TRBD2. The CDR3 is 16 residues long. With 5 bases clipped from V and 5 bases from J, the junction kept 11 bases outside the gene matches. Germline assignment: CDR1 LNHNV and CDR2 YYDKDF (reference sequence). The chain's CDR3 is CATSLSSRSGDNEQFF. The CDR3 bases are TGTGCCACCAGCTTATCCTCCCGTAGCGGGGACAATGAGCAGTTCTTC.

The genes are TRBV3-1 and TRBJ2-3, with 8 bases aligning to TRBD2. Losses at the gene ends were 0 bases for V and 5 bases for J; bases not matched to a gene: 7. This CDR3 spans 16 amino acids. CDR1 and CDR2 from the germline V gene are LGHDT and YNNKEL (reference sequence). The CDR3: CASSQEAGRAGDTQYF. The CDR3, as DNA: TGTGCCAGCAGCCAAGAGGCCGGGAGGGCCGGAGATACGCAGTATTTT.